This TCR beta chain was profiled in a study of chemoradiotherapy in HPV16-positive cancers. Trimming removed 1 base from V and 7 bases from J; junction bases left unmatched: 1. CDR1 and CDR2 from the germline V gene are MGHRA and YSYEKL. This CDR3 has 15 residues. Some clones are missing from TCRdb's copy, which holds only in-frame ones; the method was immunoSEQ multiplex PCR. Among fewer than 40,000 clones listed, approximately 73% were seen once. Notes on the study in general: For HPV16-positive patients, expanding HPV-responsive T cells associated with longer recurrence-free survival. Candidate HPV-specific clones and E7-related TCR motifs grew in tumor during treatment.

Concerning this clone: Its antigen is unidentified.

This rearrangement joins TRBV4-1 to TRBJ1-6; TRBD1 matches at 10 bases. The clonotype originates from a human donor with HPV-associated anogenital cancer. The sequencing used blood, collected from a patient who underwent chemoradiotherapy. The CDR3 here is CASSQAGQGNSPLHF. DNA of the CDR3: TGCGCCAGCAGCCAAGCGGGACAGGGGAATTCACCCCTCCACTTT.